The entry below describes one T cell receptor (beta chain). The sample originates from a study of blood T cell repertoires in COVID-19. Study as a whole: PBMCs, B-cell-depleted T cells, or T cells provided the cDNA or gDNA that made up the material.

V dropped 3 bases and J dropped 0 bases, with 18 bases sitting between them. This CDR3 has 17 amino acids. Germline V gene sequence: CDR1 LGHDT, CDR2 YNNKEL (reference sequence). Data came from immunoSEQ multiplex PCR; TCRdb stores just in-frame clones and leaves some out. The sample has 25,000 to 30,000 clones, 72% seen once. Sequencing was done on a sample of peripheral blood. This rearrangement joins TRBV3-1 (or the pseudogene TRBV3-2) to TRBJ2-7; D might be TRBD2 (6 bases). This clonotype was sampled from a boy aged 2 to 10 with active or convalescent COVID-19. CDR3 residues: CASSHLGTSRLSYEQYF. As DNA, the CDR3 is TGTGCCAGCAGCCATTTAGGGACTTCACGACTCTCCTACGAGCAGTACTTC.